This is a list of T cell receptor beta chains from one sample in a study of cytomegalovirus exposure and HLA in healthy donors. Here immunoSEQ multiplex PCR was the method, and the copy in TCRdb shows in-frame clones only, minus some. The sample includes approximately 120,000 clones, about 87% of them seen just once. The sample comprised PBMCs. These receptors all come from a woman aged 18-29 years in good health and CMV-seronegative. Both conserved end residues are part of each CDR3. Fields, in order: V gene, clone size, D gene, J gene, CDR3 length, CDR3 protein, CDR3 DNA. A D gene is named only where the DNA matches it firmly. Some rows mark clone size as missing; the rest say once, few, many or name a class of expanded clone.

v_gene: TRBV30
abundance: -
d_gene: TRBD2
j_gene: TRBJ2-1
len: 17
CDR3aa: CAWSYSRTSGSGGEQFF
CDR3nt: TGTGCCTGGAGCTATTCGAGGACTAGCGGGAGCGGTGGTGAGCAGTTCTTC

v_gene: TRBV6-1
abundance: -
d_gene: -
j_gene: TRBJ1-5
len: 14
CDR3aa: CASSEGPGGQPQHF
CDR3nt: TGTGCCAGCAGTGAAGGACCGGGGGGTCAGCCCCAGCATTTT

v_gene: TRBV28
abundance: -
d_gene: TRBD2
j_gene: TRBJ2-7
len: 13
CDR3aa: CASRLGTSYEQYF
CDR3nt: TGTGCCAGCAGACTAGGGACTAGCTACGAGCAGTACTTC

v_gene: TRBV18
abundance: -
d_gene: TRBD1
j_gene: TRBJ2-2
len: 15
CDR3aa: CASSQGQGDTGELFF
CDR3nt: TGTGCCAGCTCACAGGGACAGGGAGACACCGGGGAGCTGTTTTTT

v_gene: TRBV6-1
abundance: -
d_gene: -
j_gene: TRBJ2-7
len: 14
CDR3aa: CASSVGGFPYEQYF
CDR3nt: TGTGCCAGCAGTGTTGGGGGGTTCCCCTACGAGCAGTACTTC

v_gene: TRBV5-6
abundance: once
d_gene: TRBD2
j_gene: TRBJ2-1
len: 15
CDR3aa: CASSLFTSGVVEQFF
CDR3nt: TGTGCCAGCAGCTTGTTCACTAGCGGTGTCGTTGAGCAGTTCTTC

v_gene: TRBV4-1
abundance: few
d_gene: -
j_gene: TRBJ2-7
len: 16
CDR3aa: CASSQDLALRSYEQYF
CDR3nt: TGCGCCAGCAGCCAAGACTTAGCTCTTCGCTCCTACGAGCAGTACTTC

v_gene: TRBV7-2
abundance: -
d_gene: TRBD2
j_gene: TRBJ2-1
len: 16
CDR3aa: CASSLMTSGRRNEQFF
CDR3nt: TGTGCCAGCAGCTTAATGACTAGCGGGAGACGCAATGAGCAGTTCTTC

v_gene: TRBV11-2
abundance: -
d_gene: -
j_gene: TRBJ2-1
len: 14
CDR3aa: CASSSVHGGDEQFF
CDR3nt: TGTGCCAGCAGCTCTGTACACGGAGGGGATGAGCAGTTCTTC

v_gene: TRBV30
abundance: -
d_gene: -
j_gene: TRBJ1-2
len: 16
CDR3aa: CAWSSAGTATNYGYTF
CDR3nt: TGTGCCTGGAGTTCGGCAGGAACAGCTACTAACTATGGCTACACCTTC

v_gene: TRBV4-3
abundance: -
d_gene: -
j_gene: TRBJ2-2
len: 13
CDR3aa: CASSQNSNGELFF
CDR3nt: TGCGCCAGCAGCCAAAACAGCAACGGGGAGCTGTTTTTT

v_gene: TRBV5-1
abundance: -
d_gene: TRBD2
j_gene: TRBJ2-7
len: 15
CDR3aa: CASSILAGESYEQYF
CDR3nt: TGCGCCAGCAGCATACTAGCGGGGGAAAGCTACGAGCAGTACTTC

v_gene: TRBV9
abundance: -
d_gene: -
j_gene: TRBJ2-7
len: 15
CDR3aa: CASSVGAGGPYEQYF
CDR3nt: TGTGCCAGCAGCGTAGGGGCAGGAGGCCCCTACGAGCAGTACTTC

v_gene: TRBV18
abundance: -
d_gene: -
j_gene: TRBJ1-4
len: 13
CDR3aa: CASSTDRNEKLFF
CDR3nt: TGTGCCAGCTCAACCGACAGAAATGAAAAACTGTTTTTT

v_gene: TRBV4-3
abundance: -
d_gene: TRBD2
j_gene: TRBJ2-1
len: 15
CDR3aa: CASSQGGSGYNEQFF
CDR3nt: TGCGCCAGCAGCCAAGGCGGGAGTGGATACAATGAGCAGTTCTTC

v_gene: TRBV2
abundance: -
d_gene: -
j_gene: TRBJ1-4
len: 13
CDR3aa: CASSGGRDEKLFF
CDR3nt: TGTGCCAGCAGTGGAGGCAGGGATGAAAAACTGTTTTTT

v_gene: TRBV2
abundance: -
d_gene: -
j_gene: TRBJ2-7
len: 12
CDR3aa: CASSESKYEQYF
CDR3nt: TGTGCCAGCAGTGAATCTAAGTACGAGCAGTACTTC

v_gene: TRBV5-1
abundance: -
d_gene: TRBD2
j_gene: TRBJ2-6
len: 17
CDR3aa: CASSLGGGRTGANVLTF
CDR3nt: TGCGCCAGCAGCTTGGGCGGGGGACGCACTGGGGCCAACGTCCTGACTTTC

v_gene: TRBV7-9
abundance: -
d_gene: -
j_gene: TRBJ1-3
len: 14
CDR3aa: CASSFATAGNTIYF
CDR3nt: TGTGCCAGCAGCTTTGCTACAGCTGGAAACACCATATATTTT

v_gene: TRBV19
abundance: -
d_gene: TRBD1
j_gene: TRBJ2-1
len: 15
CDR3aa: CASSIRDRPRDEQFF
CDR3nt: TGTGCCAGTAGTATCCGGGACAGACCCCGGGATGAGCAGTTCTTC